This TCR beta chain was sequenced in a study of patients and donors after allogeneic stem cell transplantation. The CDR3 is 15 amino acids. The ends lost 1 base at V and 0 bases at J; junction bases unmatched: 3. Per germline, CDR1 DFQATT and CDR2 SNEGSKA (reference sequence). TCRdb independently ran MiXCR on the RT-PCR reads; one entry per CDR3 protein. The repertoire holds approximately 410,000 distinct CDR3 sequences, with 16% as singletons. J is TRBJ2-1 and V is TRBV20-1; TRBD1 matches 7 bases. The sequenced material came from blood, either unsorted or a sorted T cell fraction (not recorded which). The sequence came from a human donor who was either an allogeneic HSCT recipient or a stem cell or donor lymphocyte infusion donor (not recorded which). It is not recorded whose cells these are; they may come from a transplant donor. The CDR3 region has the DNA TGCAGTGCTAGAGCTAAGGGGGCCTCCTACAATGAGCAGTTCTTC. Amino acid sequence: CSARAKGASYNEQFF.